Listed here is a single TCR beta chain. The entry originates in a study of control samples from healthy donors and cancer patients. The method was immunoSEQ multiplex PCR; TCRdb's version includes in-frame clones alone and lacks a portion of them. Found here are about 130,000 clones, just under 95% of them singletons; the top ten hold around 6%. V was pared by 3 bases and J by 4 bases, with 10 bases of the junction left unmatched. The CDR3 contains 15 residues. In germline, CDR1 is DFQATT, CDR2 SNEGSKA (reference sequence). The source material was blood. This receptor was obtained from a young man in good health. This chain joins TRBV20-1 and TRBJ2-7; TRBD2 aligns across 9 bases. CDR3: CSASAAGGGVYEQYF. As DNA, the CDR3 is TGCAGTGCTAGTGCCGCCGGCGGGGGGGTTTACGAGCAGTACTTC.